The present entry profiles one TCR beta chain with its context. This CDR3 region has 13 residues. After removal of 6 bases from V and 5 bases from J, the junction contained 10 bases not matched to a gene. Germline V gives CDR1 SQVTM, CDR2 ANQGSEA. Profiled with immunoSEQ multiplex PCR; TCRdb holds only in-frame clones, not every one. The table includes some 40,000 clones, about nine tenths detected once. The sample is drawn from a study of blood T cell repertoires in COVID-19. This clonotype originated in a man aged 70-80 years with acute or convalescent COVID-19. Sequences were obtained from peripheral blood. The genes are TRBV29-1 and TRBJ2-7; 7 nucleotides agree with TRBD2. The CDR3 nucleotides are TGCAGCGTCCACCGGACTAGTGGCGACGAGCAGTACTTC. It is translated as CSVHRTSGDEQYF.